The sequence of this TCR beta chain was determined in a study of T cell repertoires in cytomegalovirus infection. TCRdb recomputed calls from the reads with MiXCR, one row per CDR3 protein. The sample shows 680,000 or so distinct CDR3 sequences, around a third of them seen only once. This clonotype occurred a few times. Its matching antigen is unknown. One end of the junction fails to match germline, which may point to a read error. CDR1 and CDR2 (germline): SGHVS, FNYEAQ. CDR3 length equals 15 residues. Study conclusions and caveats: Cumulative frequency of public TCR beta families picked out carriers of CMV plus the relevant HLA.

The chain recombines TRBV7-6 with TRBJ2-3, with 12 nucleotides matching TRBD2. This receptor was taken from a human donor in good health (CMV status not recorded). Some clones in this sample may be carry-over from other donors' samples. Specimen: cultured PBMCs, collected from culture after CMV antigen stimulation. The CDR3 loop is CASSLAGGHTDTQYF. The CDR3 DNA reads as TGTGCCAGCAGCCTAGCGGGGGGGCACACAGATACGCAGTATTTT.